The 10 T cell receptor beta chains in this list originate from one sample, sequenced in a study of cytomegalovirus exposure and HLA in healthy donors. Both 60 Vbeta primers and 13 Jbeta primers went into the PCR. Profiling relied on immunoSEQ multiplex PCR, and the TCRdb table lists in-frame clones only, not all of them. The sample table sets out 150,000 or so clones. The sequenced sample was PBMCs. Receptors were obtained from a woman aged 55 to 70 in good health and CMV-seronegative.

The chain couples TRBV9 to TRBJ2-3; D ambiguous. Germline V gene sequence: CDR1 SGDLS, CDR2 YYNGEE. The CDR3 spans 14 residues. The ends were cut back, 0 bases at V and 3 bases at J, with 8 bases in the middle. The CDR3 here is CASSVASLTDTQYF. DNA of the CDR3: TGTGCCAGCAGCGTAGCTAGTCTTACAGATACGCAGTATTTT. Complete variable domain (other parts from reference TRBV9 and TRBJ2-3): DSGVTQTPKHLITATGQRVTLRCSPRSGDLSVYWYQQSLDQGLQFLIQYYNGEERAKGNILERFSAQQFPDLHSELNLSSLELGDSALYFCASSVASLTDTQYFGPGTRLTVL.

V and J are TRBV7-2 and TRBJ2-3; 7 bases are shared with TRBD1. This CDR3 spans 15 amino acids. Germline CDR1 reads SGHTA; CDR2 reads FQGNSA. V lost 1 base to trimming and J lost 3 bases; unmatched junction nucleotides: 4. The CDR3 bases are TGTGCCAGCAGCTTAGGGAGACAGGGTACAGATACGCAGTATTTT. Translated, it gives CASSLGRQGTDTQYF.

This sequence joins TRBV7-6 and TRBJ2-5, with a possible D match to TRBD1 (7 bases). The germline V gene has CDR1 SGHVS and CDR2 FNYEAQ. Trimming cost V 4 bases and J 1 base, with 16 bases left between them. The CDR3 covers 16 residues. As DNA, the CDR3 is TGTGCCAGCAGCTACCCCGGAGGGGGCCTCCAAGAGACCCAGTACTTC. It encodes CASSYPGGGLQETQYF.

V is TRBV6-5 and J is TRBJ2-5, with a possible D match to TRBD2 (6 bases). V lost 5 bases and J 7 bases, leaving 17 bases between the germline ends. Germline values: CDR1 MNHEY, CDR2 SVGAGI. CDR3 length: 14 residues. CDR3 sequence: CASSPMGEEGTQYF. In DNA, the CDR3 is TGTGCCAGCAGTCCCATGGGGGAGGAAGGGACCCAGTACTTC.

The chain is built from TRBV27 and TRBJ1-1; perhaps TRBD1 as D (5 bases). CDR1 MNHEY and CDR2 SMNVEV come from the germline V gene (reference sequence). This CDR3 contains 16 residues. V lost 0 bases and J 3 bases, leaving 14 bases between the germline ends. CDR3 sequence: CASSLSPYWGDTEAFF. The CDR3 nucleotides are TGTGCCAGCAGTTTATCCCCTTATTGGGGGGACACTGAAGCTTTCTTT.

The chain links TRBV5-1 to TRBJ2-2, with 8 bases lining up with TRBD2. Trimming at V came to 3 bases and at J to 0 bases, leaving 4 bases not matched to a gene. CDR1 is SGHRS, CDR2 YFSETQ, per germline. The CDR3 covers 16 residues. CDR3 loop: CASSYNSGTNTGELFF. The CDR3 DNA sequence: TGCGCCAGCAGCTACAATAGCGGGACGAACACCGGGGAGCTGTTTTTT.

Written as DNA, the CDR3 is TGTGCCAGCAGCCTGGCGGGCGGACGCAATCAGCCCCAGCATTTT. Translating it yields CASSLAGGRNQPQHF. This sequence joins TRBV7-8 and TRBJ1-5; no firm D call. CDR3 length: 15 residues. Germline V gene data show CDR1 as SGHVS and CDR2 as FQNEAQ. Trimming shortened V by 5 bases and J by 2 bases, and 13 bases separated the two germline ends. The complete variable domain, with remaining parts taken from reference TRBV7-8 and TRBJ1-5, reads GAGVSQSPRYKVAKRGQDVALRCDPISGHVSLFWYQQALGQGPEFLTYFQNEAQLDKSGLPSDRFFAERPEGSVSTLKIQRTQQEDSAVYLCASSLAGGRNQPQHFGDGTRLSIL.

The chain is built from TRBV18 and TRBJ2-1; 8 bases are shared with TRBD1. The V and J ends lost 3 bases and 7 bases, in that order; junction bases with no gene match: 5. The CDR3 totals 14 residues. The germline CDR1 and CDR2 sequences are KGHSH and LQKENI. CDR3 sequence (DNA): TGTGCCAGCTCACCCAGGACAGGGAAGAATGAGCAGTTCTTC. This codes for CASSPRTGKNEQFF.

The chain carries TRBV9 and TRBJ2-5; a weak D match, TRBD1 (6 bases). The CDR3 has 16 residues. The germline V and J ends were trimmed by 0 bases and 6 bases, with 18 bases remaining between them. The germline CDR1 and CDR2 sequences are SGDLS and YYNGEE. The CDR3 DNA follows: TGTGCCAGCAGCGTAGGTTGGGACACCACCAAGCAGACCCAGTACTTC. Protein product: CASSVGWDTTKQTQYF.

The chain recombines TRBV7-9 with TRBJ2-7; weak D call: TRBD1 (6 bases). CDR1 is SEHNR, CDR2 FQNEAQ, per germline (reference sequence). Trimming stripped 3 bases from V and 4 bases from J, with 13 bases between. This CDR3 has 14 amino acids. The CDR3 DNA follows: TGTGCCAGCAGCTTGGGGACAAAAAGTTACGAGCAGTACTTC. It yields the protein CASSLGTKSYEQYF.